This T cell receptor (beta chain) was recovered during a study of response to subunit inactivated influenza vaccine. This clonotype occurred a few times. CDR3 length: 15 residues. Trimming removed 5 bases at V and 2 bases at J, with 11 bases between. The germline V gene has CDR1 SGHNT and CDR2 YYREEE (reference sequence). MiXCR, applied by TCRdb to the RT-PCR reads, yields one record per CDR3 protein. The sample holds roughly 570,000 distinct CDR3 sequences, 12% to 15% seen once. The receptor's source is a man over 45 who received an inactivated influenza vaccine. The J gene is TRBJ2-6, the V gene TRBV5-4; possibly TRBD2 for D (5 bases). The sequences come from PBMCs from blood, collected 11 to 12 days after vaccination. The CDR3 reads CASSMTGTGANVLTF. The CDR3 DNA sequence: TGTGCCAGCAGTATGACGGGGACTGGGGCCAACGTCCTGACTTTC.